These 26 T cell receptor beta chains were sequenced from one sample in a study of blood T cell repertoires in COVID-19 (TCRdb year 2020). Library preparation employed the immunoSEQ multiplex PCR assay. Held by TCRdb, this immuneACCESS table contains in-frame sequences only and omits some clones. Under half of the omission traces to an unresolved V gene where checked; the cause of the rest is unknown. The sample yields some 270,000 clones; approximately 88% were counted once. Together, the top ten hold 2.2% of the sample. The sequenced sample consisted of peripheral blood. Receptors were obtained from a man in his forties or fifties with acute or convalescent COVID-19.

As DNA, the CDR3 is TGTGCCAGCAGTGCACAGGGAGGGAATCAGCCCCAGCATTTT. It yields the protein CASSAQGGNQPQHF. The chain uses TRBV2 and TRBJ1-5, with D maybe TRBD1 (6 bases). CDR1 and CDR2 from the germline V gene are SNHLY and FYNNEI. This CDR3 comprises 14 residues. V was cut by 4 bases and J by 4 bases, with 11 bases left in between.

V is TRBV9 and J is TRBJ2-2; D may be TRBD1 (5 bases). V lost 3 bases, J lost 4 bases, and 10 bases lay in between. Germline CDR1 reads SGDLS; CDR2 reads YYNGEE. CDR3 length: 14 amino acids. CDR3 amino acids: CASSEGIGTGELFF. Here the CDR3 DNA reads TGTGCCAGCAGCGAGGGGATCGGCACCGGGGAGCTGTTTTTT. Drawing the rest from reference TRBV9 and TRBJ2-2, the complete variable domain is DSGVTQTPKHLITATGQRVTLRCSPRSGDLSVYWYQQSLDQGLQFLIQYYNGEERAKGNILERFSAQQFPDLHSELNLSSLELGDSALYFCASSEGIGTGELFFGEGSRLTVL.

This chain uses TRBV10-3 with TRBJ1-2; 7 bases fit TRBD1. V dropped 3 bases and J dropped 8; count of bases not matched to a gene: 9. Germline assignment: CDR1 ENHRY and CDR2 SYGVKD. CDR3 length: 14 residues. The CDR3 here is CAISEGQVERGYTF. The CDR3 region has the DNA TGTGCCATCAGTGAAGGACAGGTAGAGAGGGGCTACACCTTC.

The V call is TRBV18, the J call TRBJ1-3; D is possibly TRBD1 (5 bases). V gave up 3 bases and J gave up 0 bases, with 12 bases separating them. Germline-derived CDR1 and CDR2 are KGHSH and LQKENI. The CDR3 is 16 residues long. The CDR3 spells CASSPEQGASGNTIYF. The CDR3, as DNA: TGTGCCAGCTCACCGGAGCAAGGGGCCTCTGGAAACACCATATATTTT.

The chain combines TRBV30 with TRBJ2-5; D ambiguous. Looked up from germline, CDR1 is GTSNPN and CDR2 is SVGIG (reference sequence). V was cut by 2 bases and J by 5 bases, with 9 bases left in between. The CDR3 loop spans 12 amino acids. The DNA for the CDR3 is TGTGCCTGGAGTTACAGTAGGGAGACCCAGTACTTC. Protein product: CAWSYSRETQYF. The full variable domain, with the rest looked up from reference TRBV30 and TRBJ2-5, is SQTIHQWPATLVQPVGSPLSLECTVEGTSNPNLYWYRQAAGRGLQLLFYSVGIGQISSEVPQNLSASRPQDRQFILSSKKLLLSDSGFYLCAWSYSRETQYFGPGTRLLVL.

This clone showed up just a few times. This chain's CDR3 is CASSQLSRDFAYNEQFF. CDR3 sequence (DNA): TGTGCCAGCAGCCAACTCTCCAGAGACTTCGCCTACAATGAGCAGTTCTTC. V gene TRBV16 combines with J gene TRBJ2-1; the D is unclear. The CDR3 covers 17 residues. Germline V gene data show CDR1 as KGHSY and CDR2 as FQNENV. V was cut by 2 bases and J by 2 bases, with 16 bases left in between.

DNA of the CDR3: TGTGCCAGCGGGGACTGGGGGTTGAGCACTGAAGCTTTCTTT. It translates to CASGDWGLSTEAFF. The chain joins TRBV2 to TRBJ1-1, with D tentatively TRBD1 (5 bases). Trimming cost V 8 bases and J 4 bases, with 17 bases left between them. Germline V CDR1 and CDR2: SNHLY, FYNNEI. This CDR3 spans 14 amino acids.

V gene TRBV5-5 combines with J gene TRBJ2-2; D may be TRBD1 (6 bases). The germline CDR1 and CDR2 sequences are SGHKS and YYEKEE (reference sequence). CDR3 length: 14 amino acids. V lost 6 bases and J lost 0, with 9 bases in between. This chain's CDR3 is CASKGQSNTGELFF. The CDR3 region has the DNA TGTGCCAGCAAGGGACAATCGAACACCGGGGAGCTGTTTTTT. The full variable domain, its missing parts supplied by reference TRBV5-5 and TRBJ2-2, is DAGVTQSPTHLIKTRGQQVTLRCSPISGHKSVSWYQQVLGQGPQFIFQYYEKEERGRGNFPDRFSARQFPNYSSELNVNALLLGDSALYLCASKGQSNTGELFFGEGSRLTVL.

This clone was counted only a few times. The chain joins TRBV7-9 to TRBJ1-3, with D perhaps TRBD1 (6 bases). V was trimmed by 5 bases and J by 4 bases, leaving 15 bases between them. There are 15 residues in the CDR3. CDR1 SEHNR and CDR2 FQNEAQ come from the germline V gene (reference sequence). The CDR3 coding sequence is TGTGCCAGCAGCCCCCGCGGGGGCGCCGGAAACACCATATATTTT. Translated, it gives CASSPRGGAGNTIYF.

This chain uses TRBV7-3 with TRBJ2-3; 10 nucleotides match TRBD2. With 5 bases clipped from V and 6 bases from J, the junction kept 5 bases outside the gene matches. The CDR3 covers 14 residues. Germline CDR1 SGHTA, CDR2 FQGTGA. In DNA form, the CDR3 reads TGTGCCAGCAGCCCCGGGACTAGCGTTGATACGCAGTATTTT. Translation gives CASSPGTSVDTQYF.

This CDR3 is CASSAVPGVGGYTF. The DNA for the CDR3 is TGTGCCAGCAGCGCCGTCCCCGGGGTCGGGGGCTACACCTTC. The chain is built from TRBV2 and TRBJ1-2; unclear D gene. The CDR3 runs 14 residues. With 6 bases removed from V and 8 bases from J, the gap between germline ends came to 19 bases. Per germline, CDR1 SNHLY and CDR2 FYNNEI.

The chain has TRBV12-3 or TRBV12-4 and TRBJ2-5; no clear D. CDR3 length equals 12 residues. V lost 3 bases, J lost 5 bases, and 7 bases lay in between. CDR3 coding DNA: TGTGCCAGCAGTTTGCTCGGGGAGACCCAGTACTTC. The encoded protein is CASSLLGETQYF.

The chain combines TRBV2 with TRBJ1-1, with TRBD1 matching over 7 bases. The J segment lost 8 bases and the V segment lost 7 bases, leaving 7 bases of the junction unmatched. Germline V gene lookup returns CDR1 SNHLY and CDR2 FYNNEI. CDR3 length: 12 residues. Written as DNA, the CDR3 is TGTGCCAGCACCGACAGGGAAGGGGAAGCTTTCTTT. Its translation is CASTDREGEAFF. The variable domain in full, completed from reference TRBV2 and TRBJ1-1, reads EPEVTQTPSHQVTQMGQEVILRCVPISNHLYFYWYRQILGQKVEFLVSFYNNEISEKSEIFDDQFSVERPDGSNFTLKIRSTKLEDSAMYFCASTDREGEAFFGQGTRLTVV.

This chain uses TRBV12-2 with TRBJ1-2. TRBV12-2 is classified as a pseudogene. The CDR3 length is 15 residues. Written as DNA, the CDR3 is TGTGCAAGTCGCTTAGCGTCAAGAAAAGCTTATGGCTACACCTTC. This codes for CASRLASRKAYGYTF.

The chain links TRBV12-3 or TRBV12-4 to TRBJ1-5; D not certain. Trimming left V 8 bases short and J 0 bases short, with 8 bases between. This CDR3 is 13 amino acids long. The CDR3 nucleotides are TGTGCCAGCCAACAAAATAGCAATCAGCCCCAGCATTTT. Amino acids: CASQQNSNQPQHF.

The V gene is TRBV12-3 or TRBV12-4, the J gene TRBJ2-5, with D uncertain. This CDR3 spans 13 amino acids. The V gene lost 0 bases and the J gene lost 2 bases, with 4 bases spanning the gap. The CDR3 sequence: CASSLASQETQYF. CDR3 DNA: TGTGCCAGCAGTTTAGCCTCTCAAGAGACCCAGTACTTC.

The chain carries TRBV6-5 and TRBJ2-7; D is possibly TRBD2 (5 bases). Trimming took off 10 bases at V and 3 bases at J, with 16 bases between the two ends. Per the germline V gene, CDR1 is MNHEY and CDR2 is SVGAGI. This CDR3 is 13 amino acids long. The CDR3 protein is CAISAAANYEQYF. CDR3 in DNA: TGTGCCATCTCGGCAGCGGCTAACTACGAGCAGTACTTC.

Only a few counts were recorded for this clone. The chain employs TRBV19 and TRBJ2-3, with D perhaps matching TRBD2 (6 bases). This CDR3 contains 15 residues. Germline V CDR1 and CDR2: LNHDA, SQIVND (reference sequence). Deletions cut 4 bases from V and 0 bases from J, with 11 bases between. CDR3 coding DNA: TGTGCCAGTAGTACCTCGGGACTCAGCACAGATACGCAGTATTTT. Protein sequence: CASSTSGLSTDTQYF.

J is TRBJ1-1 and V is TRBV13, with D possibly matching TRBD1 (6 bases). This CDR3 contains 13 residues. Germline CDR1 reads PRHDT; CDR2 reads FYEKMQ (reference sequence). Trimming took off 4 bases at V and 13 bases at J, with 19 bases between the two ends. This CDR3 is CASSSLRSGGGFF. Here the CDR3 DNA reads TGTGCCAGCAGCTCCCTCCGGTCGGGGGGCGGTTTCTTT.

This chain connects TRBV6-5 to TRBJ2-3; D might be TRBD1 (5 bases). CDR1 is MNHEY and CDR2 is SVGAGI in the germline V gene. Deletions cut 7 bases from V and 6 bases from J, with 17 bases between. CDR3 length: 14 residues. CDR3 nucleotides: TGTGCCAGCACCGGACCTCTAAAGGGGGATACGCAGTATTTT. Amino acids: CASTGPLKGDTQYF.

The chain combines TRBV18 with TRBJ1-2; a weak D match, TRBD1 (6 bases). Deletions cut 6 bases from V and 3 bases from J, with 17 bases between. The CDR3 is 15 residues long. From germline, CDR1 is KGHSH and CDR2 LQKENI. CDR3 sequence (DNA): TGTGCCAGCTCCGCAAGGACCTCAGGGGACTATGGCTACACCTTC. Translating gives CASSARTSGDYGYTF.

This clone showed up just once. The CDR3: CASSLKAGGPDTQYF. CDR3 in DNA: TGTGCCAGCAGCTTGAAAGCGGGGGGCCCAGATACGCAGTATTTT. V and J are TRBV13 and TRBJ2-3; 9 nucleotides agree with TRBD2. Germline values: CDR1 PRHDT, CDR2 FYEKMQ (reference sequence). V was clipped by 3 bases and J by 4 bases; unmatched bases: 5. CDR3 size: 15 residues.

The rearrangement links TRBV7-3 to TRBJ1-1; unclear D gene. The CDR3 sequence is 15 residues long. The V gene lost 1 base and the J gene lost 5 bases, with 14 bases spanning the gap. Germline CDR1 is SGHTA and CDR2 is FQGTGA. CDR3 amino acids: CASSLNDSPSTEAFF. The CDR3 region has the DNA TGTGCCAGCAGCTTAAACGACTCCCCGTCGACTGAAGCTTTCTTT.

V usage is TRBV7-3 and J usage is TRBJ2-5, with D possibly being TRBD1 (5 bases). This CDR3 spans 15 amino acids. Germline V gene data show CDR1 as SGHTA and CDR2 as FQGTGA. The V and J ends lost 0 bases and 5 bases respectively, with 13 bases between them. This CDR3 is CASSLTGALGETQYF. The CDR3 DNA sequence: TGTGCCAGCAGCTTAACAGGGGCCCTAGGGGAGACCCAGTACTTC.

The chain employs TRBV24-1 and TRBJ2-5, with D possibly matching TRBD2 (5 bases). Germline lookup yields CDR1 KGHDR and CDR2 SFDVKD. V was cut by 3 bases and J by 1 base, with 11 bases left in between. This CDR3 has 15 residues. The CDR3 region is CATSDRTAGQETQYF. CDR3 coding DNA: TGTGCCACCAGTGATCGCACTGCGGGCCAAGAGACCCAGTACTTC.

The gene calls are TRBV30 and TRBJ1-1; D ambiguous. Germline assignment: CDR1 GTSNPN and CDR2 SVGIG (reference sequence). The CDR3 extends over 13 amino acids. V was cut by 3 bases and J by 3 bases, with 11 bases left in between. As DNA, the CDR3 is TGTGCCTGGAGCCCCCTGGGCTACACTGAAGCTTTCTTT. It codes for CAWSPLGYTEAFF.